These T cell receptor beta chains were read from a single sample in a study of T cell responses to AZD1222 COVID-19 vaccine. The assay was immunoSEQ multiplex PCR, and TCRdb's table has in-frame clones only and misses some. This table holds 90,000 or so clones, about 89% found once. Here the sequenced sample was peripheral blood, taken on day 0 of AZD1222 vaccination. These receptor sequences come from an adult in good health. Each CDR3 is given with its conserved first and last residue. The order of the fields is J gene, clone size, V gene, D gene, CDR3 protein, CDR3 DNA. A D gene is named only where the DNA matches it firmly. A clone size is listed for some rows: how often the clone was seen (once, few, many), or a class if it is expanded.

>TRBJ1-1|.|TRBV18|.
CASSPSGTSTEAFF
TGTGCCAGCTCACCTTCGGGGACGAGCACTGAAGCTTTCTTT
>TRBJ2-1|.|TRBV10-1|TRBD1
CASSSFRQGGEQFF
TGCGCCAGCAGTAGTTTCCGACAGGGCGGTGAGCAGTTCTTC
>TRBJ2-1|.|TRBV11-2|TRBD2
CASSLDSGGYNEQFF
TGTGCCAGCAGCCTCGATAGCGGGGGCTACAATGAGCAGTTCTTC
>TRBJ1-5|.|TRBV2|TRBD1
CASSGRTGDNQPQHF
TGTGCCAGCAGTGGGCGGACAGGGGACAATCAGCCCCAGCATTTT
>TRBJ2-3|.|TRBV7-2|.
CASSSPLPDTQYF
TGTGCCAGCAGCTCCCCCCTGCCAGATACGCAGTATTTT
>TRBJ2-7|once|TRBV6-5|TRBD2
CASRPGLAGDYEQYF
TGTGCCAGCAGGCCGGGACTAGCGGGGGACTACGAGCAGTACTTC
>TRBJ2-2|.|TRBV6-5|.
CASRGGVDAGELFF
TGTGCCAGCAGGGGGGGAGTGGACGCCGGGGAGCTGTTTTTT
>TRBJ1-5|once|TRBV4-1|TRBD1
CASSQKSDRGPQPQHF
TGCGCCAGCAGCCAAAAGAGCGACAGGGGACCTCAGCCCCAGCATTTT
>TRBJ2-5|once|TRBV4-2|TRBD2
CASSQDFAGGPSETQYF
TGTGCCAGCAGCCAAGATTTTGCGGGAGGGCCTTCAGAGACCCAGTACTTC
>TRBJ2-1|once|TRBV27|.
CASNKNGGSEQFF
TGTGCCAGCAATAAAAATGGGGGTTCCGAGCAGTTCTTC
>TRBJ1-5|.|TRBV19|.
CASSTGLLNQPQHF
TGTGCCAGTAGTACCGGACTCCTGAATCAGCCCCAGCATTTT
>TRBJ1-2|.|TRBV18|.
CASSPPGQQGYGYTF
TGTGCCAGCTCACCTCCGGGACAACAGGGCTATGGCTACACCTTC
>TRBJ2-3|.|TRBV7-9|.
CASSSPGGSTDTQYF
TGTGCCAGCAGCTCCCCCGGTGGCAGCACAGATACGCAGTATTTT
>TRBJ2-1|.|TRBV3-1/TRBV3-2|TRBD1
CASSPRGQGYRGSYNEQFF
TGTGCCAGCAGCCCTCGGGGACAGGGGTATAGGGGCTCTTACAATGAGCAGTTCTTC
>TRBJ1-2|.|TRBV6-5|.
CASTERQLLGYTF
TGTGCCAGCACCGAGAGGCAGCTGTTGGGCTACACCTTC
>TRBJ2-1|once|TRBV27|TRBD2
CIKRGGSLNNEQFF
TGTATAAAGCGGGGGGGCTCTCTAAACAATGAGCAGTTCTTC
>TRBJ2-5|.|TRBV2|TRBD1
CASSKGQGIETQYF
TGTGCCAGCAGTAAGGGACAGGGCATAGAGACCCAGTACTTC
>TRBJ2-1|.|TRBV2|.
CASSPNGGDIDEQFF
TGTGCCAGCAGCCCGAACGGGGGCGACATTGATGAGCAGTTCTTC
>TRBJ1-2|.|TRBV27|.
CASSLEGNYGYTF
TGTGCCAGCAGCTTGGAGGGAAATTATGGCTACACCTTC
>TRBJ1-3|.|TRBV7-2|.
CASSFFRGNTIYF
TGTGCCAGCAGCTTCTTTAGAGGGAACACCATATATTTT
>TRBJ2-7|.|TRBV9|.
CASSPSGSKRLYEQYF
TGTGCCAGCAGCCCTAGTGGCTCTAAAAGGCTCTACGAGCAGTACTTC
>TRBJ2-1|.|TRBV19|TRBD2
CASSSIAGGNNEQFF
TGTGCCAGTAGTTCAATAGCGGGGGGTAACAATGAGCAGTTCTTC
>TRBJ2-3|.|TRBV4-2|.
CASSQDWGTQSVTDTQYF
TGTGCCAGCAGCCAAGATTGGGGGACACAAAGCGTAACAGATACGCAGTATTTT
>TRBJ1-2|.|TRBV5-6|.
CASSPLSGHYGYTF
TGTGCCAGCAGCCCTCTCTCAGGTCACTATGGCTACACCTTC
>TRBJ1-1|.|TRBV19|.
CASSIVERNTEAFF
TGTGCCAGTAGTATAGTCGAGAGGAACACTGAAGCTTTCTTT
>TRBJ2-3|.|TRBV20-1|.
CSASVNTQYF
TGCAGTGCTAGCGTGAATACGCAGTATTTT